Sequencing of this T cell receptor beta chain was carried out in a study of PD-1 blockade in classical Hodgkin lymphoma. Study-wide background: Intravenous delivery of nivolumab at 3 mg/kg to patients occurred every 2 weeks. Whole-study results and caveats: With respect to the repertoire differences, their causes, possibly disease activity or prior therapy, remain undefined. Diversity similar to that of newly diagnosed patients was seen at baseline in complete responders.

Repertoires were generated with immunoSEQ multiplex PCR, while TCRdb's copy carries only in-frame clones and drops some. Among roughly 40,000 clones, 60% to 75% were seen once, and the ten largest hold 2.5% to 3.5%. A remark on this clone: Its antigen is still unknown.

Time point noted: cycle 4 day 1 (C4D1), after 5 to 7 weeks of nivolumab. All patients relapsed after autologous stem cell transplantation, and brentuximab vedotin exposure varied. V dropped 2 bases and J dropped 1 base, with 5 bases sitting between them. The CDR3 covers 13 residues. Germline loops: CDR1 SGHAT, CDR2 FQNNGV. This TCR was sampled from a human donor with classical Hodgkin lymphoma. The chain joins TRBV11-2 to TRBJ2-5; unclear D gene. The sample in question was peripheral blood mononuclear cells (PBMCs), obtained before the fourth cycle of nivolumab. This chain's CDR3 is CASSLPSQETQYF. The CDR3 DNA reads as TGTGCCAGCAGCTTACCCAGCCAAGAGACCCAGTACTTC.